The 21 T cell receptor beta chains below all came from one sample that was sequenced in a study of OX40 agonist ivuxolimab in advanced cancers. TCRdb's copy holds only in-frame clones and misses some; the assay was immunoSEQ multiplex PCR. The sample carries around 70,000 clones, over 75% recorded once. Here the sequenced sample was CD4+ or CD8+ T cells sorted from blood, taken in a trial of the OX40 agonist ivuxolimab. The receptors derive from an adult with an advanced solid tumor such as melanoma, head and neck, liver or kidney cancer.

The rearrangement links TRBV18 to TRBJ1-3; D call uncertain. The V gene's germline CDR1 is KGHSH and CDR2 LQKENI. V lost 4 bases, J lost 3 bases, and 13 bases lay in between. This CDR3 is built from 15 residues. CDR3 bases: TGTGCCAGCTCACTGGGCGCGGGGAGTGGAAACACCATATATTTT. It encodes CASSLGAGSGNTIYF.

The rearrangement uses TRBV5-1 and TRBJ2-1, with 7 bases identical to TRBD1. The V gene's germline CDR1 is SGHRS and CDR2 YFSETQ. V was pared by 5 bases and J by 6 bases, with 8 bases of the junction left unmatched. The CDR3 has 14 amino acids. The CDR3 DNA reads TGCGCCAGCAGGGTCCGGGACAGTCTCAATGAGCAGTTCTTC. This sequence encodes CASRVRDSLNEQFF.

The genes are TRBV5-1 and TRBJ2-1; TRBD2 agrees at 11 bases. The CDR3 runs to 16 residues. Germline V gene data show CDR1 as SGHRS and CDR2 as YFSETQ. V shed 4 bases and J 5 bases; nucleotides not matched to a gene: 8. The CDR3 protein is CASSSGTSGGHNEQFF. The CDR3 bases are TGCGCCAGCAGCAGTGGGACTAGCGGAGGTCACAATGAGCAGTTCTTC.

The chain is built from TRBV7-9 and TRBJ2-2, with 10 nucleotides matching TRBD2. From germline, CDR1 is SEHNR and CDR2 FQNEAQ (reference sequence). The V gene end was trimmed by 6 bases and the J gene end by 1 base; junction bases not matched to a gene: 2. The CDR3 length is 15 residues. CDR3 coding DNA: TGTGCCAGCAGAATAGCGGGAGGGAACACCGGGGAGCTGTTTTTT. This sequence encodes CASRIAGGNTGELFF. Full variable domain (missing parts from reference TRBV7-9 and TRBJ2-2): DTGVSQNPRHKITKRGQNVTFRCDPISEHNRLYWYRQTLGQGPEFLTYFQNEAQLEKSRLLSDRFSAERPKGSFSTLEIQRTEQGDSAMYLCASRIAGGNTGELFFGEGSRLTVL.

CDR3 coding DNA: TGTGCCAGCAGCTTTCTCGGCCGGACAGCGAACACTGAAGCTTTCTTT. Protein: CASSFLGRTANTEAFF. The chain employs TRBV7-8 and TRBJ1-1; D perhaps matches TRBD1 (6 bases). The CDR3 is 16 residues long. Germline V gene data show CDR1 as SGHVS and CDR2 as FQNEAQ. Trimming took 3 bases from V and 1 from J, leaving 15 bases between them.

The chain links TRBV19 to TRBJ2-2; D gene unclear. The CDR3 is 13 amino acids. Germline V lookup: CDR1 LNHDA, CDR2 SQIVND (reference sequence). V lost 8 bases and J lost 2, with 9 bases in between. CDR3 in amino acids: CASAGSNTGELFF. The CDR3 bases are TGTGCCAGTGCCGGGTCCAACACCGGGGAGCTGTTTTTT.

The rearrangement links TRBV6-9 to TRBJ2-7; TRBD1 is a possible D gene (6 bases). Trimming stripped 7 bases from V and 0 bases from J, with 16 bases between. Germline assignment: CDR1 MNHGY and CDR2 SVAAGI. This CDR3 is 15 amino acids long. The chain's CDR3 is CASKMTGTHSYEQYF. CDR3 bases: TGTGCCAGCAAAATGACCGGGACACACTCCTACGAGCAGTACTTC.

The rearrangement joins TRBV18 to TRBJ2-5; D is unresolved. This CDR3 contains 12 residues. Germline V gene data show CDR1 as KGHSH and CDR2 as LQKENI. V dropped 8 bases and J dropped 1 base, with 8 bases sitting between them. CDR3 amino acids: CASQKTQETQYF. The CDR3 DNA reads TGTGCCAGCCAGAAGACCCAAGAGACCCAGTACTTC.

The chain combines TRBV7-3 with TRBJ2-5, with 7 positions matching TRBD1. This CDR3 is 15 amino acids long. Losses at the gene ends were 2 bases for V and 4 bases for J; bases not matched to a gene: 7. Germline CDR1 reads SGHTA; CDR2 reads FQGTGA. The CDR3 here is CASSLQLTGAETQYF. Written as DNA, the CDR3 is TGTGCCAGCAGCTTACAACTTACAGGGGCAGAGACCCAGTACTTC.

The chain joins TRBV7-2 to TRBJ2-5; D may correspond to TRBD1 or TRBD2 (6 bases each). Germline V CDR1 and CDR2: SGHTA, FQGNSA. The CDR3 sequence is 16 residues long. With 3 bases removed from V and 4 bases from J, the gap between germline ends came to 18 bases. The CDR3 loop is CASSFSSGARGETQYF. In DNA form, the CDR3 reads TGTGCCAGCAGCTTTTCGTCGGGGGCCCGAGGAGAGACCCAGTACTTC.

V gene TRBV18 combines with J gene TRBJ2-1; 8 nucleotides agree with TRBD1. The V gene's germline CDR1 is KGHSH and CDR2 LQKENI. The CDR3 totals 13 residues. Trimming removed 6 bases from V and 6 bases from J; junction bases left unmatched: 4. The CDR3 loop reads CASSRTGGNEQFF. Here the CDR3 DNA reads TGTGCCAGCTCCCGTACAGGGGGCAATGAGCAGTTCTTC.

This clone occurred a few times. This chain joins TRBV28 and TRBJ2-1, with no clear D. The V gene lost 5 bases and the J gene lost 0 bases, with 11 bases spanning the gap. CDR3 length: 15 residues. In germline, CDR1 is MDHEN, CDR2 SYDVKM. CDR3 bases: TGTGCCAGCAGTAGGGTCCCTAGCTCCTACAATGAGCAGTTCTTC. The encoded protein is CASSRVPSSYNEQFF. Full variable domain (outside the CDR3, taken from reference TRBV28 and TRBJ2-1): DVKVTQSSRYLVKRTGEKVFLECVQDMDHENMFWYRQDPGLGLRLIYFSYDVKMKEKGDIPEGYSVSREKKERFSLILESASTNQTSMYLCASSRVPSSYNEQFFGPGTRLTVL.

The J gene is TRBJ2-1, the V gene TRBV11-1, with D possibly matching TRBD1 (8 bases). Trimming took off 8 bases at V and 4 bases at J, with 15 bases between the two ends. This CDR3 region has 14 residues. Germline values: CDR1 SGHAT, CDR2 FQDESV (reference sequence). The CDR3 spells CASGGDRSYNEQFF. The CDR3 DNA reads as TGTGCCAGCGGGGGGGACAGGTCGTACAATGAGCAGTTCTTC.

The rearrangement links TRBV28 to TRBJ1-2, with D tentatively TRBD1 (6 bases). The germline V and J ends were trimmed by 10 bases and 3 bases, with 15 bases remaining between them. The CDR3 sequence is 13 residues long. Germline V lookup: CDR1 MDHEN, CDR2 SYDVKM. The CDR3: CAIRDSGDYGYTF. CDR3 nucleotide sequence: TGTGCCATCCGTGACTCAGGGGACTATGGCTACACCTTC.

The sample holds one count of this clone. V usage is TRBV5-4 and J usage is TRBJ1-1; D ambiguous. The CDR3 spans 12 residues. V was cut by 2 bases and J by 5 bases, with 7 bases left in between. Germline CDR1 reads SGHNT; CDR2 reads YYREEE (reference sequence). The CDR3 DNA reads TGTGCCAGCAGCTTACCGAGGACTGAAGCTTTCTTT. Its protein product is CASSLPRTEAFF.

CDR3 residues: CASSLGTAREKLFF. CDR3 sequence (DNA): TGTGCCAGTAGTCTCGGGACAGCTAGAGAAAAACTGTTTTTT. The rearrangement joins TRBV19 to TRBJ1-4; 7 bases map to TRBD1. V lost 5 bases, J lost 8 bases, and 8 bases stayed unmatched. CDR1 and CDR2 (germline): LNHDA, SQIVND (reference sequence). The CDR3 length is 14 residues.

The chain has TRBV18 and TRBJ1-2; D ambiguous. CDR1 KGHSH and CDR2 LQKENI come from the germline V gene. CDR3 length equals 14 residues. Between the trimmed V and J ends, which lost 5 bases and 6 bases, there was a span of 16 bases. CDR3 bases: TGTGCCAGCTCAACTGCGGACGTCTATGATGGCTACACCTTC. Amino acid sequence: CASSTADVYDGYTF.

V gene TRBV5-1 combines with J gene TRBJ2-7; the match to TRBD2 covers 8 bases. Germline assignment: CDR1 SGHRS and CDR2 YFSETQ. The CDR3 is 16 residues long. The V gene end was trimmed by 4 bases and the J gene end by 5 bases; junction bases not matched to a gene: 14. CDR3 residues: CASSRVGTRGVDEQYF. CDR3 in DNA: TGCGCCAGCAGCCGCGTAGGGACTAGAGGCGTCGACGAGCAGTACTTC.

V usage is TRBV30 and J usage is TRBJ2-1; the match to TRBD2 covers 8 bases. J lost 5 bases, V lost 0 bases, and 9 bases had no gene match. Germline V gene lookup returns CDR1 GTSNPN and CDR2 SVGIG (reference sequence). The CDR3 spans 16 residues. CDR3 sequence: CAWSVRRLAQNNEQFF. The CDR3, as DNA: TGTGCCTGGAGTGTACGACGACTAGCGCAGAACAATGAGCAGTTCTTC.

The chain employs TRBV11-2 and TRBJ1-1; D call uncertain. Germline assignment: CDR1 SGHAT and CDR2 FQNNGV. The germline V and J ends were trimmed by 5 bases and 2 bases, with 12 bases remaining between them. CDR3 size: 14 residues. As DNA, the CDR3 is TGTGCCAGCAGCCACCAAGCATTTAACACTGAAGCTTTCTTT. It translates to CASSHQAFNTEAFF. The whole variable domain, filled in from reference TRBV11-2 and TRBJ1-1, reads EAGVAQSPRYKIIEKRQSVAFWCNPISGHATLYWYQQILGQGPKLLIQFQNNGVVDDSQLPKDRFSAERLKGVDSTLKIQPAKLEDSAVYLCASSHQAFNTEAFFGQGTRLTVV.

This clone appeared once. One junction end does not reproduce the germline sequence, and a read error may be involved. J is TRBJ1-2 and V is TRBV19, with D hard to call. Per the germline V gene, CDR1 is LNHDA and CDR2 is SQIVND (reference sequence). The CDR3 extends over 12 amino acids. CDR3 DNA: TGTGCCAGCAGCACACCTAACTATGGCCACACCTTC. Translating gives CASSTPNYGHTF.